This is a list of T cell receptor beta chains from one sample in a study of tumor-infiltrating lymphocytes in primary liver carcinoma. MiXCR was run by TCRdb on the multiplex PCR reads, yielding one entry per CDR3 protein. This sample yields 300,000 to 350,000 distinct CDR3 sequences, of which approximately 65% are seen a single time; 5.5% to 7% belongs to the top ten. Specimen: peripheral blood. The receptors shown here come from a man in his forties with primary liver carcinoma and hepatitis B virus infection. Both conserved end residues are part of each CDR3.

j_gene | v_gene | CDR3aa
TRBJ1-1 | TRBV5-1 | CASSGGGGGQAFF
TRBJ2-4 | TRBV11-2 | CANSSRLAKNIQYF
TRBJ1-1 | TRBV6-6 | CASSYGSNTEAFF
TRBJ2-1 | TRBV11-2 | CASSTTPLDAYNEQFF
TRBJ2-7 | TRBV11-2 | CASRGTGVNEQYF
TRBJ2-3 | TRBV4-1 | CANSQPAFPDTHYF
TRBJ2-7 | TRBV6-1 | CDSRATYEQYF
TRBJ1-2 | TRBV29-1 | CSVEESRANYGYTF
TRBJ2-7 | TRBV18 | CASSSRDRTNYEQYF
TRBJ2-5 | TRBV28 | CASRDSGVETQYF
TRBJ2-7 | TRBV11-2 | CASSLTTEQYF
TRBJ2-5 | TRBV12-3/TRBV12-4 | CATTRTGTKRETQYF
TRBJ2-2 | TRBV6-1 | CATYTGRVSGELFF
TRBJ2-7 | TRBV5-1 | CASSLADRGYEQYF
TRBJ2-7 | TRBV4-1 | CASSQVENQYEQYF
TRBJ2-7 | TRBV6-5 | CASSYDGGPYEQYF
TRBJ2-6 | TRBV6-1 | CATSGREENSGANVLTF
TRBJ2-4 | TRBV6-5 | CANSYGGNLAKNIQYF
TRBJ2-7 | TRBV6-5 | CASSYGQGAYEQYF
TRBJ1-1 | TRBV14 | CASSRNRGYIEAFF
TRBJ2-7 | TRBV4-1 | CASSQGGLAGDEQYF
TRBJ2-1 | TRBV11-2 | CASTLTIDFSYNEQFF
TRBJ2-7 | TRBV20-1 | CSASSASGRPYEQYF
TRBJ2-7 | TRBV4-2 | CASSQGVMGVEQYF
TRBJ2-3 | TRBV11-2 | CASSSHTRTSGTTDTQCF
TRBJ2-7 | TRBV6-6 | CVSNHSTLVHEQYF
TRBJ1-6 | TRBV11-2 | CAGSSREGPNSPLHF
TRBJ1-1 | TRBV4-3 | CASSQDMGPTEAFF
TRBJ2-1 | TRBV6-1 | CASRPGFDRANEQLF
TRBJ2-5 | TRBV11-2 | CASSSAGGQETQYF
TRBJ2-7 | TRBV16 | CASSQWTDSYEQYF
TRBJ1-6 | TRBV12-3/TRBV12-4 | CASSFHLPTISPLHF
TRBJ2-7 | TRBV6-2/TRBV6-3 | CANSDGPPDEQYF
TRBJ2-7 | TRBV5-1 | CASSLSQHEQYF
TRBJ1-6 | TRBV12-3/TRBV12-4 | CASIPLAAGGETPLHF
TRBJ2-3 | TRBV29-1 | CSAELDTQYF
TRBJ2-2 | TRBV2 | CASNREIGGGELFF
TRBJ1-5 | TRBV5-1 | CASSLGQGDQPQHF
TRBJ1-5 | TRBV12-3/TRBV12-4 | CTSSQGARQPQHF
TRBJ1-5 | TRBV12-3/TRBV12-4 | CASSSNAGGQNQPQHF
TRBJ2-6 | TRBV11-2 | CAGSSGANVLTF
TRBJ2-7 | TRBV7-2 | CASSFTRTSGYEQYF
TRBJ2-6 | TRBV6-5 | CASNEGGPGANVLIF
TRBJ2-5 | TRBV11-2 | CASRLDTRGTQYF
TRBJ2-2 | TRBV13 | CSSSPQGLAGGTGELFF
TRBJ1-4 | TRBV14 | CASSQGVGLPRNEKVFF
TRBJ1-1 | TRBV7-3 | CASSHGGTEAFF
TRBJ1-5 | TRBV30 | CAWRGKGAIENQPQHF
TRBJ2-5 | TRBV4-3 | CASSQGKPGSLQETQYF
TRBJ2-4 | TRBV11-2 | CATSSEKGPSRGIQYF
TRBJ2-5 | TRBV29-1 | CSIQTDRSDF